This T cell receptor beta chain was captured in a study of chemoradiotherapy in HPV16-positive cancers. The CDR3 runs to 15 residues. The V end lost 3 bases, the J end lost 5 bases, and 16 bases lay between the germline ends. Germline CDR1 KGHSH, CDR2 LQKENI. Generated by immunoSEQ multiplex PCR, the TCRdb table keeps only in-frame clones and is missing some. Here the sample spans more than 30,000 clones, about 88% being singletons. The TCR comes from a human donor with HPV-associated anogenital cancer. The specimen comprised blood, sampled from a patient who underwent chemoradiotherapy. This chain connects TRBV18 to TRBJ1-2; D gene uncertain. This chain's CDR3 is CASSPGGSSTYGYTF. DNA for the CDR3: TGTGCCAGCTCACCGGGCGGCAGCTCCACGTATGGCTACACCTTC. Full variable domain (rest looked up from reference TRBV18 and TRBJ1-2): NAGVMQNPRHLVRRRGQEARLRCSPMKGHSHVYWYRQLPEEGLKFMVYLQKENIIDESGMPKERFSAEFPKEGPSILRIQQVVRGDSAAYFCASSPGGSSTYGYTFGSGTRLTVV.